This T cell receptor beta chain originates from a study of blood T cell repertoires in COVID-19. Background on the study: From the United States, Italy and Spain came samples of acute and convalescent COVID-19. T cells, B-cell-depleted T cells, or PBMCs provided the cDNA or gDNA that served as material.

The assay was immunoSEQ multiplex PCR, and TCRdb's table has in-frame clones only and misses some. The sample holds roughly 330,000 clones, more than 75% seen once. Participants' own reports of clinical history determined their cohort assignment. CDR1 is SNHLY and CDR2 is FYNNEI in the germline V gene. The CDR3 has 17 amino acids. Trimming left V 5 bases short and J 2 bases short, with 19 bases between. This rearrangement joins TRBV2 to TRBJ2-1, with D perhaps matching TRBD1 (6 bases). Specimen: PBMCs or T cells enriched from blood (not recorded which). The TCR originated in a woman in her twenties or thirties who had recovered from COVID-19. CDR3: CASSPSVETGTYNEQFF. In nucleotides, the CDR3 is TGTGCCAGCAGTCCCTCAGTGGAGACAGGCACCTACAATGAGCAGTTCTTC.